This T cell receptor (beta chain) was recovered during a study of shared clonotypes between healthy human individuals. Trimming cost V 1 base and J 7 bases, with 16 bases left between them. CDR1 and CDR2 from the germline V gene are LGHNT and FRNRAP. This CDR3 comprises 15 residues. A split of CD4+ cells into CD45RA+ naive and CD45RA-negative memory subsets was performed. Libraries were prepared by immunoSEQ multiplex PCR; TCRdb keeps only in-frame clonotypes and omits some of them. The sample yields around 200,000 clones, about 68% seen once. As for this clone: Its specificity is not known.

Findings of the study overall: Against clonotypes common to all four donors, non-shared ones had lower generation probabilities.

This sequence joins TRBV12-5 and TRBJ2-5; the D gene is possibly TRBD1 (5 bases). Material: memory CD4+ T cells sorted from blood. Subset indicated: CD45RA-negative fraction. The clonotype was recovered from a man younger than 40 in good health. CDR3 DNA: TGTGCTAGTGGTTTGGGGACGGACATGTGGGCGACCCAGTACTTC. Translation gives CASGLGTDMWATQYF.